This entry describes one T cell receptor beta chain. Its cognate antigen is unknown. It was RNA transcripts that yielded the amplified TCR beta CDR3 regions. RT-PCR in the first round (using the HTBI primer set) targeted the TCR CDR3. A single record per CDR3 protein comes from TCRdb applying MiXCR to the multiplex PCR reads. This table has about 520,000 distinct CDR3 sequences, around 24% appearing once. This record comes from a study of T cells in Graves' hyperthyroidism and ophthalmopathy. Looked up from germline, CDR1 is LNHDA and CDR2 is SQIVND (reference sequence). The CDR3 extends over 15 amino acids. V lost 7 bases, J lost 2 bases, and 15 bases lay in between. General study points: Blood also carried most thyroid clonotypes expanded above 0.001.

Clinical symptoms, serum thyroxine and TRAb, thyroid ultrasound and orbital computed tomography together formed the diagnostic basis. The authors obtained PBMCs from around 11 ml of fresh peripheral blood. The chain joins TRBV19 to TRBJ1-5; D may be TRBD1 (5 bases). This clonotype originated in a woman aged 25-40 years with Graves' ophthalmopathy. Material: blood. This chain's CDR3 is CASKLGRWGNQPQHF. The CDR3 DNA is TGTGCCAGTAAGTTGGGACGCTGGGGCAATCAGCCCCAGCATTTT.